This entry describes one TCR beta chain. Antigen specificity is unknown. Germline lookup yields CDR1 SGDLS and CDR2 YYNGEE. The CDR3 covers 12 residues. Trimming took 3 bases from V and 2 from J, leaving 6 bases between them. The data originate from a study of cytomegalovirus exposure and HLA in healthy donors. 13 Jbeta primers and 60 Vbeta primers were used for the PCR. Clones were read by immunoSEQ multiplex PCR, and TCRdb kept only the in-frame ones, dropping some. The data contain under 200,000 clones, around 75% of them seen just once; the ten biggest clones take up 1.5% to 2%. Study results and limitations: Segments of the TCR beta V type were, in most cases, productive about 87% or about 30% of the time in an earlier analysis.

Material: PBMCs. The TCR was taken from a woman under 40 in good health and CMV-seronegative. The J gene is TRBJ2-7, the V gene TRBV9; tentatively, D is TRBD1 (6 bases). The CDR3 coding sequence is TGTGCCAGCAGCGGGGACACCTACGAGCAGTACTTC. This codes for CASSGDTYEQYF.